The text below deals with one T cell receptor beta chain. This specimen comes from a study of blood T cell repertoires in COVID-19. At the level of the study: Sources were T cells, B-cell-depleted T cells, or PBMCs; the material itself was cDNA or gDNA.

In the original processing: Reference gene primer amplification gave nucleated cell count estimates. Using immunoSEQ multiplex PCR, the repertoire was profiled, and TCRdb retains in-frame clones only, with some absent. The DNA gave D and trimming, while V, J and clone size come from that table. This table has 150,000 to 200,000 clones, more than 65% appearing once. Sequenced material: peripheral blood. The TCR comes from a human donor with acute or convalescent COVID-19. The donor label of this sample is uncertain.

Here the CDR3 DNA reads TGCGCCAGCAGCTTGTTCGACATGAACACTGAAGCTTTCTTT. Amino acid sequence: CASSLFDMNTEAFF. This chain connects TRBV5-1 to TRBJ1-1; no firm D call. Germline CDR1 is SGHRS and CDR2 is YFSETQ. The ends were cut back, 1 base at V and 0 bases at J, with 7 bases in the middle. The CDR3 spans 14 residues.